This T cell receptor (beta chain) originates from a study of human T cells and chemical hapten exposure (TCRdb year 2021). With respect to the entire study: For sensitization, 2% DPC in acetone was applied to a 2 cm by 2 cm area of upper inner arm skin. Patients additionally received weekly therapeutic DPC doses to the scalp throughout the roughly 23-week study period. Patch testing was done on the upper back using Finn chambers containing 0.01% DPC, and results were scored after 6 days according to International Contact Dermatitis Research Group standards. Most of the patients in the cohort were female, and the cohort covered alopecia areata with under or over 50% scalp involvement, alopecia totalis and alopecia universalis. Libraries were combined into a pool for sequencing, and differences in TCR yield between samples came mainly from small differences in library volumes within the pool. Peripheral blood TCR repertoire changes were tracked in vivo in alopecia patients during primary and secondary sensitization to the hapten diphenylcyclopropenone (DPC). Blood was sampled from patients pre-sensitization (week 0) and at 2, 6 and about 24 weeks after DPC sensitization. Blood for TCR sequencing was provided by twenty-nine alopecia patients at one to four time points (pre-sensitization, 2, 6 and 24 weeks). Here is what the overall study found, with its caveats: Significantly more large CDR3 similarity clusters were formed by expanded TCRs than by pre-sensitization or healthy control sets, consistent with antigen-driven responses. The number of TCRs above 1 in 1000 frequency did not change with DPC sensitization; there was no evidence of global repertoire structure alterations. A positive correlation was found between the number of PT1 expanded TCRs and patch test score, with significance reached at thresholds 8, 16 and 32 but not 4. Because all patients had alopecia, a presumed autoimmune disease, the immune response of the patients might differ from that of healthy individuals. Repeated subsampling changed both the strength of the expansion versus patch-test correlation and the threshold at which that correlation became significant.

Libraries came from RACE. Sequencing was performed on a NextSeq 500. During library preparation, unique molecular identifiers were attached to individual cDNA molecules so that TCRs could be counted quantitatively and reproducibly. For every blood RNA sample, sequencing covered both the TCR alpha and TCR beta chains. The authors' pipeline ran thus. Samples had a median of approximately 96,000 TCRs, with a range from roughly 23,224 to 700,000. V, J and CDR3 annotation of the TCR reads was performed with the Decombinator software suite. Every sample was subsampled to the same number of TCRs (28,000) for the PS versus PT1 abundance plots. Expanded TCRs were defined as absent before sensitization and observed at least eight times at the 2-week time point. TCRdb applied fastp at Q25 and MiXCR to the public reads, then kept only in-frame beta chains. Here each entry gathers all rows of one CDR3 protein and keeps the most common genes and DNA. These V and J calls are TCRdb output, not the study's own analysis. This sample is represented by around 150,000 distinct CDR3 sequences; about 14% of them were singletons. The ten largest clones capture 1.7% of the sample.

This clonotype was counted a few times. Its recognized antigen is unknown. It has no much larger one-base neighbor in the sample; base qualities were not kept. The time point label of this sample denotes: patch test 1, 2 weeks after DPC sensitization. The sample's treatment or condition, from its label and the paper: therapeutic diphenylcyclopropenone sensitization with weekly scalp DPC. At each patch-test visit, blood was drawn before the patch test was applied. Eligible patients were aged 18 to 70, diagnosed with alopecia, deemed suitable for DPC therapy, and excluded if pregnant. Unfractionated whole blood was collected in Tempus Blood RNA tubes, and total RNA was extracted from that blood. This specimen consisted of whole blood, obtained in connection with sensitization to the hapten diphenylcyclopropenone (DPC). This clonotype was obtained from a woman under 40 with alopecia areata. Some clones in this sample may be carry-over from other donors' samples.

The DNA sequence is as follows: TGTGCCAGCAGTTCAGGGACACCCCAAGAGACCCAGTACTTC. Protein translation: CASSSGTPQETQYF. Rearrangement joined TRBV27 to TRBJ2-5; the D gene is perhaps TRBD1, from 6 matching bases. Trimming at the junction amounts to 4 bases on V and 1 base on J, and the germline ends lie 10 bases apart. Measured from the cysteine to the phenylalanine, the CDR3 is 14 residues long. The retained sequence is limited to the CDR3, 42 bases, with the frame set at the first base. As encoded in the germline V gene (reference sequence), CDR1 is MNHEY while CDR2 is SMNVEV.